This T cell receptor (beta chain) was recorded in a study of T cells after posttransplantation cyclophosphamide. General study points: After PTCy, TRB diversity resembled that of CNI/methotrexate controls. Later blood repertoires were often dominated by clones from the donor CD8+ memory compartment. Skin or GI-infiltrating T cells shared few TRB sequences with blood.

Treatment was busulfan-fludarabine conditioning, a marrow graft, and cyclophosphamide on days +3 and +4. This CDR3 spans 18 amino acids. The germline gives CDR1 SQVTM, CDR2 ANQGSEA. The ends lost 1 base at V and 4 bases at J; junction bases unmatched: 14. This table comes from immunoSEQ multiplex PCR, and its TCRdb copy is limited to in-frame clones, with some not included. The table includes approximately 10,000 clones, 90% to 95% detected once. As for this clone: Its specificity is unknown.

The source was PBMCs, collected after allogeneic stem cell transplant with posttransplant cyclophosphamide. The sequence was collected from a female patient between 30 and 45 years old who received an allogeneic stem cell transplant from an unrelated donor, was CMV-positive, and had no GVHD. The T cells may come from the graft donor. The rearrangement uses TRBV29-1 and TRBJ2-1; TRBD2 matches 9 bases. The CDR3 DNA sequence: TGCAGCGTTGAAGGAAGCTTTAAGGAGACTAGCGGTTACAATGAGCAGTTCTTC. Translating gives CSVEGSFKETSGYNEQFF.